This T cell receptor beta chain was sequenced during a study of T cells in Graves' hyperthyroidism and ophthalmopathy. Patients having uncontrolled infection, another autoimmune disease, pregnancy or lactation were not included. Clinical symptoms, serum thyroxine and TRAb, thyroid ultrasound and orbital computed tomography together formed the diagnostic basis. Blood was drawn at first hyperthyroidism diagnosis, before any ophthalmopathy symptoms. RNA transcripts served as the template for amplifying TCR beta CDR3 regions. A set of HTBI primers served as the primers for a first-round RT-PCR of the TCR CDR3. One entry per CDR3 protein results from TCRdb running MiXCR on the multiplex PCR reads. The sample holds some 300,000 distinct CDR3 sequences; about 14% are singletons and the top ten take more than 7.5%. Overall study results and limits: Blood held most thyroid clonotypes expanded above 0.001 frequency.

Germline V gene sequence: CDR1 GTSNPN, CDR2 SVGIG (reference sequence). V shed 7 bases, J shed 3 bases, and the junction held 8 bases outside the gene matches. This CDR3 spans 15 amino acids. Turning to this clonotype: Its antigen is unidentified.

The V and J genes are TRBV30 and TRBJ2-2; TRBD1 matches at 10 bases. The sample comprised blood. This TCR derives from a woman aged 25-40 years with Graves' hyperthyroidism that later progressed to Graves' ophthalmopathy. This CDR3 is CALGTGDRYTGELFF. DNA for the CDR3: TGTGCCTTAGGGACAGGGGATAGGTACACCGGGGAGCTGTTTTTT.